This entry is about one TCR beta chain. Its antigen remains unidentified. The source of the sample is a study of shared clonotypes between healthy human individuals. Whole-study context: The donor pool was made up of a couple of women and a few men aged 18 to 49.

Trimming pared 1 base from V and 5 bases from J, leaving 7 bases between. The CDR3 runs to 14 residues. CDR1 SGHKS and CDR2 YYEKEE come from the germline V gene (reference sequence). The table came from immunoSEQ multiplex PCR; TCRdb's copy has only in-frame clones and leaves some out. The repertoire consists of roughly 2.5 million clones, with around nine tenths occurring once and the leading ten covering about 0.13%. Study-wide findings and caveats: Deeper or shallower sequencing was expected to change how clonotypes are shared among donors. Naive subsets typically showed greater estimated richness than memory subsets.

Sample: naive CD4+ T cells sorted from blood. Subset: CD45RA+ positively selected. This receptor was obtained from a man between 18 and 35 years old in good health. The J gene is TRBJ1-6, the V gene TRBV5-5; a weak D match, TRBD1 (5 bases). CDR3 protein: CASSLRQNNSPLHF. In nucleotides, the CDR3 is TGTGCCAGCAGCTTGAGACAGAATAATTCACCCCTCCACTTT.